This T cell receptor beta chain was found in a study of blood T cell repertoires in COVID-19. Study background: Whether acute or convalescent, the COVID-19 samples came from the United States, Italy and Spain. T cells, B-cell-depleted T cells, or PBMCs provided the cDNA or gDNA that served as material.

How the authors handled the data: Cell counts per sample came from amplifying reference gene primers. Only in-frame clones appear in the TCRdb table, and some are missing; sequencing was by immunoSEQ multiplex PCR. Clone size and the V and J calls come from that table; the DNA yielded D and trimming. This table holds approximately 210,000 clones, roughly 84% found once. Turning to this clone: Distinct nucleotide sequences in the sample also encode this CDR3.

This CDR3 is built from 12 residues. The V gene lost 5 bases and the J gene lost 7 bases, with 6 bases spanning the gap. CDR1 and CDR2 (germline): SGHVS, FQNEAQ. The sample taken for sequencing was peripheral blood. The rearrangement uses TRBV7-8 and TRBJ1-6; D is undetermined. This TCR derives from a woman aged 80 or over with acute or convalescent COVID-19. The CDR3 nucleotides read TGTGCCAGCAGCCTAATAAATTCACCCCTCCACTTT. Translated, it gives CASSLINSPLHF.